Below are 18 T cell receptor beta chains sequenced from a single sample in a study of shared clonotypes between healthy human individuals. Using immunoSEQ multiplex PCR, the repertoire was profiled, and TCRdb retains in-frame clones only, with some absent. The table shows roughly 96,000 clones, with approximately 44% occurring only once. Sequenced material: PBMCs. All receptors come from a middle-aged woman in good health. Some clones in this sample may be carry-over from other donors' samples.

The chain employs TRBV27 and TRBJ2-7; possible D gene TRBD1, 6 bases. In germline, CDR1 is MNHEY, CDR2 SMNVEV (reference sequence). The CDR3 consists of 14 residues. Trimming shortened V by 2 bases and J by 2 bases, and 10 bases separated the two germline ends. The CDR3 sequence is CASSLGGRTYEQYF. CDR3 in DNA: TGTGCCAGCAGTTTAGGGGGCAGAACCTACGAGCAGTACTTC.

In this sample, this clone turned up many times. The V call is TRBV5-6, the J call TRBJ1-5, with D hard to call. Per the germline V gene, CDR1 is SGHDT and CDR2 is YYEEEE. This CDR3 has 12 residues. Trimming stripped 0 bases from V and 5 bases from J, with 3 bases between. CDR3 region: CASSLVDQPQHF. CDR3 bases: TGTGCCAGCAGCTTGGTAGATCAGCCCCAGCATTTT.

The V gene is TRBV6-1, the J gene TRBJ2-1, with D tentatively TRBD1 (5 bases). The V end was cut by 4 bases, the J end by 6 bases, with 13 bases between. Germline CDR1 MNHNS, CDR2 SASEGT. The CDR3 is 14 residues long. CDR3 DNA sequence: TGTGCCAGCAGTGCCAGGGTGCCGTCCAATGAGCAGTTCTTC. This codes for CASSARVPSNEQFF.

About this clone: Just one base apart from a much larger clone, this may be a read error. The same CDR3 also results from other DNA sequences found in this sample. V is TRBV30 and J is TRBJ2-3; 10 nucleotides align to TRBD2. The germline V gene encodes CDR1 GTSNPN and CDR2 SVGIG (reference sequence). This CDR3 has 15 residues. V shed 1 base and J 3 bases; nucleotides not matched to a gene: 4. In DNA, the CDR3 is TGTGCCTGGAGTGAACTAGCGGGGCTTACAGATACGCAGTATTTT. This gives the protein CAWSELAGLTDTQYF.

This clone occurred many times. A read error may explain this, as a much larger clone is one base away. This same CDR3 is encoded by further DNA sequences in the sample. This sequence joins TRBV27 and TRBJ2-7; 8 nucleotides match TRBD1. The germline gives CDR1 MNHEY, CDR2 SMNVEV (reference sequence). V dropped 6 bases and J dropped 2; count of bases not matched to a gene: 3. The CDR3 extends over 13 amino acids. DNA of the CDR3: TGTGCCAGCAGCCAGGGGGCTACCTACGAGCAGTACTTC. This encodes CASSQGATYEQYF.

The chain carries TRBV10-3 and TRBJ2-2; D is possibly TRBD1 (5 bases). CDR3 length equals 16 residues. V lost 6 bases to trimming and J lost 0 bases, with 14 bases between them. Germline CDR1 is ENHRY and CDR2 is SYGVKD. The CDR3 DNA is TGTGCCATCAGGACTGGACATCTCCCGAACACCGGGGAGCTGTTTTTT. Translation gives CAIRTGHLPNTGELFF.

The rearrangement joins TRBV6-1 to TRBJ1-2, with D unclear. The CDR3 is 14 residues long. Germline loops: CDR1 MNHNS, CDR2 SASEGT. V was clipped by 6 bases and J by 0 bases, with 11 bases between them. DNA of the CDR3: TGTGCCAGCAGAACCGACGGGGCTAACTATGGCTACACCTTC. It is translated as CASRTDGANYGYTF.

V gene TRBV29-1 combines with J gene TRBJ2-5, with 7 bases that match TRBD1. This CDR3 region has 14 residues. V lost 1 base to trimming and J lost 4 bases; unmatched junction nucleotides: 6. Germline CDR1 reads SQVTM; CDR2 reads ANQGSEA. Written as DNA, the CDR3 is TGCAGCGTTGAAGGGGACAGCCTTTTAGAGACCCAGTACTTC. It specifies CSVEGDSLLETQYF.

V gene TRBV7-8 combines with J gene TRBJ1-1, with a weak D call TRBD1 (6 bases). This CDR3 is built from 14 residues. Between the trimmed V and J ends, which lost 5 bases and 1 base, there was a span of 11 bases. CDR1 is SGHVS and CDR2 is FQNEAQ in the germline V gene. CDR3 nucleotides: TGTGCCAGCAGCCCCGGGACAAAGAACACTGAAGCTTTCTTT. It specifies CASSPGTKNTEAFF.

This chain uses TRBV5-8 with TRBJ2-7, with 8 bases fitting TRBD1. CDR3 length: 14 amino acids. Germline CDR1 SGHTS, CDR2 YDEGEE. The ends lost 3 bases at V and 5 bases at J; junction bases unmatched: 7. The CDR3 sequence is CASSSPQGGNEQYF. In DNA, the CDR3 is TGTGCCAGCAGCTCCCCACAGGGGGGCAACGAGCAGTACTTC.

This clone was counted ten times or more. V gene TRBV7-3 combines with J gene TRBJ2-7; tentative D call: TRBD1 (5 bases). Deletions cut 1 base from V and 5 bases from J, with 12 bases between. Germline assignment: CDR1 SGHTA and CDR2 FQGTGA. CDR3 length: 14 residues. The CDR3 here is CASSLSPGSNEQYF. CDR3 nucleotide sequence: TGTGCCAGCAGCTTAAGTCCAGGGTCCAACGAGCAGTACTTC.

The chain uses TRBV25-1 and TRBJ1-1; D not certain. This CDR3 is built from 14 residues. V lost 6 bases and J lost 2, with 13 bases in between. CDR1 and CDR2 from the germline V gene are MGHDK and SYGVNS. The CDR3 region is CASRPYAVNTEAFF. The DNA of the CDR3 is TGTGCCAGCAGACCCTATGCGGTTAACACTGAAGCTTTCTTT.

The chain combines TRBV5-4 with TRBJ2-5; TRBD2 matches 8 bases. The assigned J gene may be wrong: the sequence end matches TRBJ2-7 better. The CDR3 is 14 residues long. The V gene's germline CDR1 is SGHNT and CDR2 YYREEE (reference sequence). DNA for the CDR3: TGTGCCAGCAGCCCAAGCGGGAGCTATTCCGAGCAGTACTTC. Translation gives CASSPSGSYSEQYF.

The chain has TRBV7-2 and TRBJ2-5; 14 bases are a match to TRBD2. This CDR3 contains 16 residues. J was trimmed by 5 bases and V by 5 bases; bases with no gene match: 7. Germline CDR1 reads SGHTA; CDR2 reads FQGNSA. The CDR3, as DNA: TGTGCCAGCAGCGAGGGACTAGCGGGAGTTTCGGAGACCCAGTACTTC. Encoded protein: CASSEGLAGVSETQYF.

As for this clone: This sequence may be a read error, since a much larger clone differs from it by one base. The same CDR3 also results from other DNA sequences found in this sample. The chain joins TRBV7-9 to TRBJ1-1; maybe TRBD1 (6 bases). The CDR3 extends over 15 amino acids. CDR1 is SEHNR, CDR2 FQNEAQ, per germline (reference sequence). DNA for the CDR3: TGTGCCAGCAGCTCTCCCCGGACAGCGAACACTGAGGCTTTCTTT. Protein product: CASSSPRTANTEAFF. Full variable domain (rest looked up from reference TRBV7-9 and TRBJ1-1): DTGVSQNPRHKITKRGQNVTFRCDPISEHNRLYWYRQTLGQGPEFLTYFQNEAQLEKSRLLSDRFSAERPKGSFSTLEIQRTEQGDSAMYLCASSSPRTANTEAFFGQGTRLTVV.

This clone was detected only a few times. The chain links TRBV7-9 to TRBJ2-7, with 9 bases identical to TRBD1. V dropped 7 bases and J dropped 2; count of bases not matched to a gene: 3. Germline loops: CDR1 SEHNR, CDR2 FQNEAQ (reference sequence). The CDR3 loop spans 13 amino acids. The DNA for the CDR3 is TGTGCCAGCACCGGGACAGGGACCTACGAGCAGTACTTC. Translation: CASTGTGTYEQYF. The full variable domain, rest sourced from reference TRBV7-9 and TRBJ2-7, is DTGVSQNPRHKITKRGQNVTFRCDPISEHNRLYWYRQTLGQGPEFLTYFQNEAQLEKSRLLSDRFSAERPKGSFSTLEIQRTEQGDSAMYLCASTGTGTYEQYFGPGTRLTVT.

A remark on this clone: This sequence is one base from a far larger clone and is likely a read error. This chain connects TRBV5-1 to TRBJ1-3; D gene unclear. The CDR3 is 15 amino acids. Germline V gives CDR1 SGHRS, CDR2 YFSETQ. The CDR3: CASSAEGGSGNTVYF. DNA of the CDR3: TGCGCCAGCAGCGCAGAGGGAGGCTCTGGAAACACCGTATATTTT.

The V and J genes are TRBV4-2 and TRBJ2-7, with 8 positions matching TRBD2. This CDR3 has 15 amino acids. The germline gives CDR1 LGHNA, CDR2 YNFKEQ. V lost 0 bases to trimming and J lost 3 bases; unmatched junction nucleotides: 4. The CDR3 region is CASSQEASGSYEQYF. CDR3 nucleotide sequence: TGTGCCAGCAGCCAAGAGGCCAGCGGGAGCTACGAGCAGTACTTC.